The subject of this entry is one TCR beta chain. Only a few counts were recorded for this clonotype. Its antigen specificity is not known. It has no much larger one-base neighbor in the sample; base qualities were not kept. These data are taken from a study of T-cell memory formation after mild COVID-19 (dated by TCRdb to 2020 to 2022). At the level of the whole study: TCR sequence clusters from the two donors were largely donor specific. In two donors, T-cell clones that expanded and contracted after mild COVID-19 were tracked by sequencing TCRalpha and TCRbeta repertoires over time. Two young, previously healthy adult volunteers, one female and one male, were included in the cohort. Results the study describes overall, beyond this receptor: Only two mild cases were covered in the study, and larger cohorts including severe cases with pre-infection samples were considered necessary. Some responding clones were detected in pre-infection memory, suggesting pre-existing cross-reactive memory T cells joined the SARS-CoV-2 response. SARS-CoV-2 specificity was not confirmed for the second-wave clones peaking on day 37. Contracting CD4+ clones were found mainly in CM and EM memory subsets, while CD8+ clones were enriched in EMRA. Clones contracting from day 15 to 85 had balanced CD4/CD8 phenotypes, while a second wave expanding from day 15 to 37 was biased towards CD4+.

TCRdb records Illumina NovaSeq 6000 as the sequencer. Using 5'RACE with constant-segment primers, TCRalpha and TCRbeta cDNA libraries were constructed, with sample barcodes and unique molecular identifiers added in the process. Trizol reagent was used to extract RNA from every sample. Libraries were amplified in two PCR steps, with a second sample barcode and Illumina TruSeq adapters added in the second step. Sequencing of the libraries was done on an Illumina NovaSeq, producing 2 x 150 bp paired-end reads. In the authors' own workflow: Reads were demultiplexed and collapsed into UMI-guided consensus sequences with migec v1.2.7. With mixcr v2.1.11, UMI consensuses were aligned to TRA and TRB V and J templates and assembled into clonotypes. Expanded or contracted clonotypes were those called significant by both edgeR and NoisET, with noise models trained on biological replicates. For edgeR calls, the cutoffs were a false discovery rate-adjusted p below 0.01 and a log2 fold-change threshold of 1. As an exploratory analysis of dynamics, PCA with hierarchical clustering was applied to max-normalized trajectories of the 1000 most abundant clonotypes. Separately sequenced CD4+ and CD8+ repertoires were used to assign the CD4 or CD8 phenotype of responding clones. Through fastp at Q25 and MiXCR, TCRdb rebuilt clones from the public reads, retaining in-frame beta chains. Each record represents a unique CDR3 protein, reported with the most common genes and DNA among its rows. The V and J calls here are based on TCRdb, not the publication. The sample contains about 150,000 distinct CDR3 sequences, roughly 31% of them found a single time. The top ten clonotypes cover 12% of the sample.

Per the germline V gene, SGHDN is the CDR1 and FVKESK is the CDR2. The CDR3 numbers 14 residues from cysteine through phenylalanine. Only CDR3 DNA is held: 42 bases, read in frame from base 1. Trimming removed 4 bases from V and 4 bases from J, leaving 13 bases between the germline ends. Ficoll-Paque density gradient centrifugation was the method used to isolate PBMCs. The sequence derives from an adult woman who had mild COVID-19 (a few samples of this study predate the infection). The sample titles of this study are shuffled in the database, so cell type and time point are left out; the donor was told from shared clones. The sequence is built from TRBV14 and TRBJ1-2; perhaps TRBD1 is the D gene, with 5 bases matching. The specimen was PBMCs or a T cell subset sorted from them (not recorded which). CDR3 protein: CASSRSGPGYGYTF. The nucleotide sequence reads as follows: TGTGCCAGCAGCCGATCAGGGCCGGGCTATGGCTACACCTTC.